The sequence of this TCR beta chain was determined in a study of lymphopenia after photon versus proton radiotherapy. Study-wide results and caveats: After lymphocyte nadir, photon-treated repertoires showed oligoclonal expansion, especially CD8+ Temra.

The CDR3 has 12 residues. The germline V gene encodes CDR1 SGHNT and CDR2 YENEEA. V lost 5 bases to trimming and J lost 5 bases, with 8 bases between them. This clone was counted only a few times. What it binds is unknown. The method was immunoSEQ multiplex PCR; TCRdb's version includes in-frame clones alone and lacks a portion of them. The sample holds 150,000 to 200,000 clones, 75% to 90% seen once. The chain couples TRBV11-3 to TRBJ2-3; possibly TRBD1 for D (6 bases). The sequences come from peripheral blood, collected from a patient treated with photon-based radiotherapy. This sequence was found in a man aged 45-60 years with gastric cancer. This chain's CDR3 is CASSLQGDTQYF. In DNA, the CDR3 is TGTGCCAGCAGCCTACAGGGAGATACGCAGTATTTT.